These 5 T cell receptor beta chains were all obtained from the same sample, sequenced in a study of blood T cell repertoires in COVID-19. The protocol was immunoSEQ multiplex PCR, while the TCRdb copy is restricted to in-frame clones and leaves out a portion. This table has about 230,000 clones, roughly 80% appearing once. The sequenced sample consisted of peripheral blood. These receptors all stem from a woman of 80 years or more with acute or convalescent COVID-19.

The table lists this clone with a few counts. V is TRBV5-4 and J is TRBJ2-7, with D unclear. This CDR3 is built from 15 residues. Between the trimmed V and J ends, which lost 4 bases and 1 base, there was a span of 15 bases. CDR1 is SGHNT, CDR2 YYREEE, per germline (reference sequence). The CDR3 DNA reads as TGTGCCAGCAGCCTGGGTGCAGGCCTATCCTACGAGCAGTACTTC. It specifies CASSLGAGLSYEQYF.

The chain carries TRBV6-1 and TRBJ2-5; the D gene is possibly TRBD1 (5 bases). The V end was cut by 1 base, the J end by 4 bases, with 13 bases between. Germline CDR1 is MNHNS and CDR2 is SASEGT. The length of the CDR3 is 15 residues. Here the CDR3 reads CASSEGAGIVETQYF. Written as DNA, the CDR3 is TGTGCCAGCAGTGAAGGGGCAGGGATAGTAGAGACCCAGTACTTC.

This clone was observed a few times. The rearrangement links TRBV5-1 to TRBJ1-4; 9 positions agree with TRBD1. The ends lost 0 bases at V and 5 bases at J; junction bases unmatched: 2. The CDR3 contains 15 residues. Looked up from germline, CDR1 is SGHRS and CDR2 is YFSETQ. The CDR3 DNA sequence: TGCGCCAGCAGCTTGGCCGGGACAGGGAATGAAAAACTGTTTTTT. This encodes CASSLAGTGNEKLFF.

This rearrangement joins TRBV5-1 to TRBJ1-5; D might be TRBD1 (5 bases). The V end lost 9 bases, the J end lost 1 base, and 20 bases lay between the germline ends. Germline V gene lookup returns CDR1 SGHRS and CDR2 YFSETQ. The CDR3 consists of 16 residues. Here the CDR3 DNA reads TGCGCCAAGGCGGGGGACGACTCGCGCAGCAATCAGCCCCAGCATTTT. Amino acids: CAKAGDDSRSNQPQHF. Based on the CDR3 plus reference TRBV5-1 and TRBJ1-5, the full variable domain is KAGVTQTPRYLIKTRGQQVTLSCSPISGHRSVSWYQQTPGQGLQFLFEYFSETQRNKGNFPGRFSGRQFSNSRSEMNVSTLELGDSALYLCAKAGDDSRSNQPQHFGDGTRLSIL.

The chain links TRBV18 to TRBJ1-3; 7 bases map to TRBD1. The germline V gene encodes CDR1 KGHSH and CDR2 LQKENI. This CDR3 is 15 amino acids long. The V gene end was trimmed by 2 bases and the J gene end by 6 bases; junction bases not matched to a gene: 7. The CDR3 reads CASSPSAGQANTIYF. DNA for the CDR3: TGTGCCAGCTCACCATCCGCTGGACAGGCAAACACCATATATTTT.